This T cell receptor (beta chain) was documented in a study of cytomegalovirus exposure and HLA in healthy donors. Findings and limits, study-wide: TCR beta V- and J-gene trimming was later associated with a missense DCLRE1C variant.

PCR primers comprised 60 Vbeta and 13 Jbeta primers. Libraries were prepared by immunoSEQ multiplex PCR; TCRdb keeps only in-frame clonotypes and omits some of them. The sample lists about 130,000 clones, around 81% occurring once. At sampling all donors were nominally healthy, likely with unrecorded immune exposures. Germline CDR1 SGHDN, CDR2 FVKESK. Germline trimming cut 1 base from V and 1 base from J; bases unmatched to any gene: 12. The CDR3 spans 18 residues. Of note for this clone: The antigen is undetermined.

Source material: PBMCs. The J gene is TRBJ2-5, the V gene TRBV14; 7 bases align to TRBD1. The TCR originated in a woman in her forties or fifties in good health and CMV-seronegative. The CDR3 loop reads CASSQGPSTGIPQETQYF. CDR3 DNA: TGTGCCAGCAGCCAAGGACCTTCGACAGGGATTCCCCAAGAGACCCAGTACTTC.